One sample yielded the 8 T cell receptor beta chains listed below, sequenced in a study of blood T cell repertoires in COVID-19. Assay used: immunoSEQ multiplex PCR; TCRdb lists only in-frame clones, some missing. The table has 250,000 to 300,000 clones, roughly nine tenths seen once. Sequenced: peripheral blood. Source of these receptors: a woman in her twenties or thirties with COVID-19, enrolled during active disease.

This clone was observed a few times. J is TRBJ1-5 and V is TRBV27, with D perhaps TRBD1 (6 bases). Trimming took 4 bases from V and 3 from J, leaving 7 bases between them. CDR3 length: 13 residues. Germline CDR1 reads MNHEY; CDR2 reads SMNVEV (reference sequence). The DNA for the CDR3 is TGTGCCAGCAGTTACAGGGACAATCAGCCCCAGCATTTT. This encodes CASSYRDNQPQHF.

The rearrangement uses TRBV6-2 or TRBV6-3 and TRBJ2-7; D unresolved. CDR3 length: 10 residues. CDR1 MNHEY and CDR2 SVGEGT come from the germline V gene. V was cut by 6 bases and J by 6 bases, with 6 bases left in between. The CDR3 DNA reads as TGTGCCAGCAGCTCCCGCGAGCAGTACTTC. This encodes CASSSREQYF.

The chain uses TRBV5-1 and TRBJ1-2, with 7 bases that match TRBD1. The CDR3 is 15 residues long. Germline V gene data show CDR1 as SGHRS and CDR2 as YFSETQ. After removal of 1 base from V and 3 bases from J, the junction contained 6 bases not matched to a gene. Here the CDR3 reads CASSLTGAMDYGYTF. For the CDR3, the DNA is TGCGCCAGCAGCTTGACAGGGGCTATGGACTATGGCTACACCTTC.

DNA of the CDR3: TGCGCCAGCAGCGATACCTGGACAGGGGGCGACGAGCAGTACTTC. Translation: CASSDTWTGGDEQYF. V usage is TRBV5-1 and J usage is TRBJ2-7, with TRBD1 matching 11 bases. Germline CDR1 SGHRS, CDR2 YFSETQ. The CDR3 is made up of 15 amino acids. The ends lost 4 bases at V and 5 bases at J; junction bases unmatched: 8.

V gene TRBV3-1 (or the pseudogene TRBV3-2) combines with J gene TRBJ2-5; 8 nucleotides match TRBD1. Germline V gene lookup returns CDR1 LGHDT and CDR2 YNNKEL (reference sequence). V dropped 0 bases and J dropped 3; count of bases not matched to a gene: 12. The length of the CDR3 is 18 residues. The CDR3 DNA reads TGTGCCAGCAGCCAAGATATAGCAGGACAGGGACACAAAGAGACCCAGTACTTC. Its protein is CASSQDIAGQGHKETQYF.

The gene calls are TRBV2 and TRBJ2-7; 14 bases agree with TRBD2. J lost 3 bases, V lost 9 bases, and 7 bases had no gene match. CDR3 length: 15 amino acids. The germline CDR1 and CDR2 sequences are SNHLY and FYNNEI. CDR3 sequence: CASKGLAGVHYEQYF. The CDR3 DNA reads as TGTGCCAGTAAGGGACTAGCGGGGGTTCACTACGAGCAGTACTTC.

This clone was observed a single time. J is TRBJ1-2 and V is TRBV4-1; maybe TRBD1 (5 bases). The germline V gene has CDR1 MGHRA and CDR2 YSYEKL. This CDR3 is 16 amino acids long. Trimming took off 3 bases at V and 7 bases at J, with 21 bases between the two ends. The CDR3: CASSQPLRTFDGGYTF. CDR3 coding DNA: TGCGCCAGCAGCCAGCCCCTCAGGACATTCGACGGTGGCTACACCTTC.

The rearrangement links TRBV19 to TRBJ1-3; D possibly corresponds to TRBD1 (5 bases). The CDR3 consists of 12 residues. V lost 11 bases and J lost 5, with 13 bases in between. Germline V CDR1 and CDR2: LNHDA, SQIVND (reference sequence). CDR3 protein: CAEGEGRNTIYF. The CDR3 DNA reads as TGTGCCGAAGGGGAGGGACGAAACACCATATATTTT.